This is a list of T cell receptor beta chains from one sample in a study of identical twins. TCRdb fed the 5' RACE reads into MiXCR, producing one record per CDR3 protein. The table shows about 340,000 distinct CDR3 sequences, with 8.5% to 10% occurring only once. Sequenced sample: naive T cells sorted from blood. The origin of the receptors is a woman in her fifties or sixties in good health. CDR3s include the opening cysteine and the closing phenylalanine or tryptophan. Each record gives: clone size, V gene, D gene, CDR3 length, J gene, CDR3 protein, CDR3 DNA. The D gene is left open where the match is weak. Clone size, where shown, is once, few, many, or a class for clones that have expanded.

clone size: few
V gene: TRBV5-5
D gene: TRBD2
CDR3 length: 15
J gene: TRBJ2-1
CDR3 protein: CASSLRLAVHNEQFF
CDR3 DNA: TGTGCCAGCAGCCTTCGACTAGCGGTACACAATGAGCAGTTCTTC

clone size: NA
V gene: TRBV12-3/TRBV12-4
D gene: TRBD2
CDR3 length: 15
J gene: TRBJ2-3
CDR3 protein: CASTLTSGSTDTQYF
CDR3 DNA: TGTGCCAGCACCCTCACTAGCGGGAGCACAGATACGCAGTATTTT

clone size: NA
V gene: TRBV18
D gene: NA
CDR3 length: 15
J gene: TRBJ2-1
CDR3 protein: CASSPPGQYYNEQFF
CDR3 DNA: TGTGCCAGCTCACCGCCGGGACAATATTACAATGAGCAGTTCTTC

clone size: few
V gene: TRBV5-1
D gene: NA
CDR3 length: 17
J gene: TRBJ2-1
CDR3 protein: CASSSNQGTRSYNEQFF
CDR3 DNA: TGCGCCAGCAGCTCAAACCAAGGTACTAGATCCTACAATGAGCAGTTCTTC

clone size: few
V gene: TRBV20-1
D gene: TRBD2
CDR3 length: 13
J gene: TRBJ2-5
CDR3 protein: CSYLTSGKETQYF
CDR3 DNA: TGCAGTTACTTAACTAGCGGAAAAGAGACCCAGTACTTC

clone size: few
V gene: TRBV5-1
D gene: TRBD1
CDR3 length: 16
J gene: TRBJ2-1
CDR3 protein: CASTSTGDRGYNEQFF
CDR3 DNA: TGCGCCAGCACCTCGACGGGGGACAGGGGGTACAATGAGCAGTTCTTC

clone size: NA
V gene: TRBV7-6
D gene: TRBD2
CDR3 length: 14
J gene: TRBJ2-3
CDR3 protein: CASSLAGRGDTQYF
CDR3 DNA: TGTGCCAGCAGCCTAGCGGGACGGGGAGATACGCAGTATTTT

clone size: NA
V gene: TRBV10-3
D gene: NA
CDR3 length: 14
J gene: TRBJ2-3
CDR3 protein: CAITRWRDTDTQYF
CDR3 DNA: TGTGCCATCACGAGGTGGAGGGACACAGATACGCAGTATTTT

clone size: few
V gene: TRBV6-1
D gene: TRBD2
CDR3 length: 13
J gene: TRBJ2-1
CDR3 protein: CASSEARAGVAFF
CDR3 DNA: TGTGCCAGCAGTGAAGCGCGGGCGGGAGTCGCGTTCTTC

clone size: NA
V gene: TRBV6-6
D gene: TRBD2
CDR3 length: 16
J gene: TRBJ2-7
CDR3 protein: CASRPTSGIGAYEQYF
CDR3 DNA: TGTGCCAGCAGACCGACTAGCGGGATTGGCGCCTACGAGCAGTACTTC

clone size: NA
V gene: TRBV4-2
D gene: NA
CDR3 length: 16
J gene: TRBJ2-7
CDR3 protein: CASSQDFTGETYEQYF
CDR3 DNA: TGTGCCAGCAGCCAAGACTTCACTGGGGAGACCTACGAGCAGTACTTC

clone size: few
V gene: TRBV6-6
D gene: NA
CDR3 length: 13
J gene: TRBJ2-2
CDR3 protein: CAMGDSNTGELFF
CDR3 DNA: TGTGCCATGGGGGACTCCAACACCGGGGAGCTGTTTTTT

clone size: NA
V gene: TRBV20-1
D gene: NA
CDR3 length: 15
J gene: TRBJ2-6
CDR3 protein: CREQGNPSGANVLTF
CDR3 DNA: TGCAGAGAACAGGGAAACCCCTCTGGGGCCAACGTCCTGACTTTC

clone size: NA
V gene: TRBV2
D gene: TRBD2
CDR3 length: 13
J gene: TRBJ2-1
CDR3 protein: CASRPGGGSEQFF
CDR3 DNA: TGTGCCAGCAGGCCGGGGGGGGGTAGTGAGCAGTTCTTC

clone size: few
V gene: TRBV20-1
D gene: NA
CDR3 length: 18
J gene: TRBJ2-5
CDR3 protein: CSADRGGIPGTGKETQYF
CDR3 DNA: TGCAGTGCTGACCGGGGGGGGATACCAGGGACAGGGAAAGAGACCCAGTACTTC

clone size: few
V gene: TRBV7-2
D gene: TRBD2
CDR3 length: 21
J gene: TRBJ2-4
CDR3 protein: CASSQLPGLAGLELAKNIQYF
CDR3 DNA: TGTGCCAGCAGCCAGCTACCGGGACTAGCGGGACTAGAACTAGCCAAAAACATTCAGTACTTC

clone size: few
V gene: TRBV4-1
D gene: TRBD1
CDR3 length: 18
J gene: TRBJ1-1
CDR3 protein: CASSQRYRDRGFNTEAFF
CDR3 DNA: TGCGCCAGCAGCCAGCGATACCGGGACAGGGGGTTTAACACTGAAGCTTTCTTT

clone size: NA
V gene: TRBV12-3/TRBV12-4
D gene: NA
CDR3 length: 13
J gene: TRBJ1-2
CDR3 protein: CASAIGGVSGYTF
CDR3 DNA: TGTGCCAGCGCAATCGGGGGGGTTAGCGGCTACACCTTC

clone size: few
V gene: TRBV2
D gene: NA
CDR3 length: 14
J gene: TRBJ1-5
CDR3 protein: CASRTIQGQKPQHF
CDR3 DNA: TGTGCCAGCAGAACCATACAGGGTCAAAAGCCCCAGCATTTT

clone size: NA
V gene: TRBV5-6
D gene: NA
CDR3 length: 16
J gene: TRBJ2-1
CDR3 protein: CASSILKTSSYNEQFF
CDR3 DNA: TGTGCCAGCAGCATCTTAAAAACTAGCTCCTACAATGAGCAGTTCTTC

clone size: many
V gene: TRBV7-9
D gene: NA
CDR3 length: 12
J gene: TRBJ2-3
CDR3 protein: CASSLLTNTQYF
CDR3 DNA: TGTGCCAGCAGCCTTCTTACTAATACGCAGTATTTT

clone size: many
V gene: TRBV10-3
D gene: TRBD1
CDR3 length: 12
J gene: TRBJ2-1
CDR3 protein: CAISDRVNEQFF
CDR3 DNA: TGTGCCATCTCGGACAGGGTCAATGAGCAGTTCTTC

clone size: many
V gene: TRBV7-6
D gene: NA
CDR3 length: 13
J gene: TRBJ1-1
CDR3 protein: CASSFALNTEAFF
CDR3 DNA: TGTGCCAGCAGCTTTGCCCTGAACACTGAAGCTTTCTTT

clone size: few
V gene: TRBV27
D gene: NA
CDR3 length: 14
J gene: TRBJ1-5
CDR3 protein: CASRTGGANQPQHF
CDR3 DNA: TGTGCCAGCAGAACCGGAGGAGCAAATCAGCCCCAGCATTTT

clone size: few
V gene: TRBV7-9
D gene: NA
CDR3 length: 15
J gene: TRBJ2-1
CDR3 protein: CASSPAGTPYNEQFF
CDR3 DNA: TGTGCCAGCAGCCCCGCGGGGACCCCTTACAATGAGCAGTTCTTC

clone size: few
V gene: TRBV7-8
D gene: TRBD1
CDR3 length: 15
J gene: TRBJ1-5
CDR3 protein: CASSRSTGVNQPQQF
CDR3 DNA: TGTGCCAGCAGTCGCTCGACAGGGGTAAATCAGCCCCAGCAATTT

clone size: many
V gene: TRBV12-3/TRBV12-4
D gene: TRBD2
CDR3 length: 15
J gene: TRBJ2-1
CDR3 protein: CASSPRERESGEQFF
CDR3 DNA: TGTGCCAGCAGTCCACGTGAGCGGGAGTCTGGTGAGCAGTTCTTC

clone size: NA
V gene: TRBV4-1
D gene: TRBD1
CDR3 length: 15
J gene: TRBJ2-7
CDR3 protein: CASSLGTGGFYEQYF
CDR3 DNA: TGCGCCAGCAGCCTAGGGACAGGGGGCTTTTACGAGCAGTACTTC

clone size: NA
V gene: TRBV20-1
D gene: NA
CDR3 length: 18
J gene: TRBJ2-2
CDR3 protein: CSARDVSSGTERTGELFF
CDR3 DNA: TGCAGTGCTAGAGACGTCTCGTCGGGAACAGAAAGGACCGGGGAGCTGTTTTTT

clone size: many
V gene: TRBV12-3/TRBV12-4
D gene: TRBD1
CDR3 length: 15
J gene: TRBJ2-1
CDR3 protein: CASSSSRGPHNEQFF
CDR3 DNA: TGTGCCAGCAGTTCAAGCAGGGGGCCCCACAATGAGCAGTTCTTC

clone size: many
V gene: TRBV3-1
D gene: NA
CDR3 length: 15
J gene: TRBJ2-2
CDR3 protein: CASSMGRANTGELFF
CDR3 DNA: TGTGCCAGCAGCATGGGAAGAGCGAACACCGGGGAGCTGTTTTTT

clone size: NA
V gene: TRBV5-1
D gene: TRBD1
CDR3 length: 13
J gene: TRBJ1-1
CDR3 protein: CASYRGEGTEAFF
CDR3 DNA: TGCGCCAGCTACAGGGGGGAGGGCACTGAAGCTTTCTTT

clone size: many
V gene: TRBV29-1
D gene: NA
CDR3 length: 13
J gene: TRBJ2-5
CDR3 protein: CSVGVGSQETQYF
CDR3 DNA: TGCAGCGTTGGGGTGGGGAGTCAAGAGACCCAGTACTTC

clone size: few
V gene: TRBV5-1
D gene: NA
CDR3 length: 13
J gene: TRBJ1-6
CDR3 protein: CASSSGVEGPLHF
CDR3 DNA: TGCGCCAGCAGCAGCGGGGTCGAGGGACCCCTCCACTTT

clone size: NA
V gene: TRBV5-1
D gene: NA
CDR3 length: 17
J gene: TRBJ2-3
CDR3 protein: CASSWGSGLGPGDTQYF
CDR3 DNA: TGCGCCAGCAGCTGGGGGAGCGGGCTAGGGCCTGGAGATACGCAGTATTTT

clone size: NA
V gene: TRBV6-5
D gene: NA
CDR3 length: 14
J gene: TRBJ1-5
CDR3 protein: CASRPTGFYQPQHF
CDR3 DNA: TGTGCCAGCAGACCTACAGGGTTCTACCAGCCCCAGCATTTT

clone size: NA
V gene: TRBV29-1
D gene: TRBD1
CDR3 length: 15
J gene: TRBJ2-2
CDR3 protein: CSVGRIQGYTGELFF
CDR3 DNA: TGCAGCGTTGGGAGGATACAGGGGTACACCGGGGAGCTGTTTTTT

clone size: once
V gene: TRBV7-6
D gene: TRBD2
CDR3 length: 15
J gene: TRBJ2-7
CDR3 protein: CASSLSGGSSYEQYF
CDR3 DNA: TGTGCCAGCAGCTTGTCTGGCGGGAGCTCCTACGAGCAGTACTTC

clone size: NA
V gene: TRBV4-1
D gene: NA
CDR3 length: 15
J gene: TRBJ2-7
CDR3 protein: CASSHNPGPNYEQYF
CDR3 DNA: TGCGCCAGCAGCCACAACCCGGGACCCAACTACGAGCAGTACTTC

clone size: NA
V gene: TRBV5-1
D gene: TRBD2
CDR3 length: 15
J gene: TRBJ2-1
CDR3 protein: CASRAGLAPNNEQFF
CDR3 DNA: TGCGCCAGCAGGGCGGGACTAGCGCCAAACAATGAGCAGTTCTTC

clone size: many
V gene: TRBV10-1
D gene: NA
CDR3 length: 16
J gene: TRBJ2-2
CDR3 protein: CASSEKSGQNTGELFF
CDR3 DNA: TGCGCCAGCAGTGAGAAAAGCGGACAGAACACCGGGGAGCTGTTTTTT

clone size: few
V gene: TRBV5-1
D gene: NA
CDR3 length: 13
J gene: TRBJ2-5
CDR3 protein: CASKRLVGETQYF
CDR3 DNA: TGCGCCAGCAAAAGACTAGTCGGAGAGACCCAGTACTTC

clone size: few
V gene: TRBV6-5
D gene: NA
CDR3 length: 12
J gene: TRBJ2-1
CDR3 protein: CASSDRNNEQFF
CDR3 DNA: TGTGCCAGCAGTGACAGGAACAATGAGCAGTTCTTC

clone size: NA
V gene: TRBV30
D gene: TRBD2
CDR3 length: 16
J gene: TRBJ2-7
CDR3 protein: CAWSVGVAGLSYEQYF
CDR3 DNA: TGTGCCTGGAGTGTAGGGGTAGCGGGCCTCTCCTACGAGCAGTACTTC

clone size: NA
V gene: TRBV11-3
D gene: TRBD1
CDR3 length: 15
J gene: TRBJ2-2
CDR3 protein: CASSRYRGSTGELFF
CDR3 DNA: TGTGCCAGCAGCAGATACAGGGGTAGCACCGGGGAGCTGTTTTTT

clone size: NA
V gene: TRBV7-2
D gene: TRBD2
CDR3 length: 15
J gene: TRBJ2-3
CDR3 protein: CASSFSGRVTDTQYF
CDR3 DNA: TGTGCCAGCAGCTTTAGCGGGAGGGTCACAGATACGCAGTATTTT

clone size: few
V gene: TRBV2
D gene: NA
CDR3 length: 15
J gene: TRBJ2-3
CDR3 protein: CASKTDTHSTDTQYF
CDR3 DNA: TGTGCCAGCAAAACAGATACCCATTCCACAGATACGCAGTATTTT

clone size: few
V gene: TRBV6-5
D gene: NA
CDR3 length: 16
J gene: TRBJ2-3
CDR3 protein: CASSYSGGTSTDTQYF
CDR3 DNA: TGTGCCAGCAGTTACTCAGGCGGAACAAGCACAGATACGCAGTATTTT

clone size: NA
V gene: TRBV29-1
D gene: NA
CDR3 length: 13
J gene: TRBJ2-7
CDR3 protein: CSVRDKSSYEQYF
CDR3 DNA: TGCAGCGTTCGAGACAAAAGCTCCTACGAGCAGTACTTC

clone size: NA
V gene: TRBV15
D gene: NA
CDR3 length: 14
J gene: TRBJ1-5
CDR3 protein: CATSGGIQDQPQHF
CDR3 DNA: TGTGCCACCAGCGGGGGGATACAAGATCAGCCCCAGCATTTT

clone size: few
V gene: TRBV5-1
D gene: TRBD2
CDR3 length: 13
J gene: TRBJ2-5
CDR3 protein: CASSRTSSETQYF
CDR3 DNA: TGCGCCAGCAGCAGGACTAGCTCAGAGACCCAGTACTTC

clone size: many
V gene: TRBV29-1
D gene: TRBD1
CDR3 length: 16
J gene: TRBJ2-1
CDR3 protein: CSVEAEARGLYNEQFF
CDR3 DNA: TGCAGCGTTGAGGCCGAGGCCAGGGGGCTCTACAATGAGCAGTTCTTC